The 15 T cell receptor beta chains listed next were all sequenced from one sample in a study of tumor-infiltrating lymphocytes in primary liver carcinoma. With approximately 470 ng total RNA as template and a constant-region primer, TCR beta cDNA was made. Amplification in three nested multiplex PCR rounds with slightly modified ARM-PCR gave rise to TCR beta libraries. With TRBV1-TRBV30 forward primers and a C-beta reverse primer, the first two PCR rounds were run for around 10 cycles each. TCRdb used MiXCR to reprocess the multiplex PCR reads, holding one entry per CDR3 protein. In the table there are about 350,000 distinct CDR3 sequences, roughly two thirds of which are singletons. They got blood RNA out of unsorted whole blood and also pulled out germline DNA. The specimen was peripheral blood. These receptors were collected from a man aged 35-49 years with primary liver carcinoma and hepatitis B virus infection.

To note about this clonotype: In this CDR3 the conserved last residue, phenylalanine or tryptophan, is missing, so a read error is likely. The chain employs TRBV11-3 and TRBJ2-1, with 9 bases identical to TRBD2. This CDR3 contains 16 residues. CDR1 and CDR2 from the germline V gene are SGHNT and YENEEA. V trimming: 5 bases; J trimming: 2 bases; junction bases outside the gene matches: 7. As DNA, the CDR3 is TGTGCCAGCAGCCTGATTAGCGGGAGACCCTACAATGAGCAGTTCTAC. Protein: CASSLISGRPYNEQFY.

The gene calls are TRBV11-2 and TRBJ2-5, with 12 bases fitting TRBD2. The germline gives CDR1 SGHAT, CDR2 FQNNGV. Germline trimming cut 9 bases from V and 6 bases from J; bases unmatched to any gene: 11. The CDR3 loop spans 15 amino acids. The CDR3 loop reads CASSTLAGGQKTQYF. CDR3 coding DNA: TGTGCCAGTAGCACACTAGCGGGAGGACAAAAGACCCAGTACTTC.

This clonotype occurred many times. V is TRBV29-1 and J is TRBJ1-1; no clear D. This CDR3 has 14 amino acids. Germline CDR1 reads SQVTM; CDR2 reads ANQGSEA. V was cut by 2 bases and J by 1 base, with 11 bases left in between. CDR3 bases: TGCAGCGTTGAACAGGTATGGGGGAACACTGAAGCTTTCTTT. Amino acid sequence: CSVEQVWGNTEAFF.

This chain connects TRBV11-2 to TRBJ2-7, with 11 bases that match TRBD2. CDR3 length: 21 amino acids. Losses at the gene ends were 7 bases for V and 12 bases for J; bases not matched to a gene: 35. The V gene's germline CDR1 is SGHAT and CDR2 FQNNGV. CDR3 in DNA: TGTGCCAGCACCCCAGACAGGATACTAGCGGGAGATAAGTTCTGGGACTACGAGTGGTACTTC. As protein: CASTPDRILAGDKFWDYEWYF. Full variable domain (rest looked up from reference TRBV11-2 and TRBJ2-7): EAGVAQSPRYKIIEKRQSVAFWCNPISGHATLYWYQQILGQGPKLLIQFQNNGVVDDSQLPKDRFSAERLKGVDSTLKIQPAKLEDSAVYLCASTPDRILAGDKFWDYEWYFGPGTRLTVT.

In this sample, this clonotype turned up many times. The chain employs TRBV29-1 and TRBJ2-2; D tentatively reads TRBD1 or TRBD2 (7 bases each). CDR1 and CDR2 from the germline V gene are SQVTM and ANQGSEA. Trimming removed 6 bases at V and 4 bases at J, with 15 bases between. CDR3 length: 14 residues. CDR3 residues: CSVGGGRGTGELFF. CDR3 bases: TGCAGCGTGGGAGGGGGCAGGGGCACCGGGGAGCTGTTTTTT.

This clonotype occurred many times. The chain employs TRBV11-2 and TRBJ2-3; tentative D call: TRBD2 (5 bases). The V end was cut by 3 bases, the J end by 3 bases, with 16 bases between. Germline V gene sequence: CDR1 SGHAT, CDR2 FQNNGV. The CDR3 length is 16 residues. The CDR3 sequence: CASSFQIAGGTDTQYF. The CDR3, as DNA: TGTGCCAGCAGCTTTCAAATAGCAGGAGGTACAGATACGCAGTATTTT.

On this clonotype itself: At one of its ends the junction is not consistent with the germline gene, which may arise from a read error. The chain recombines TRBV4-2 with TRBJ2-2; tentatively, D is TRBD1 (5 bases). Germline V gives CDR1 LGHNA, CDR2 YNFKEQ. The length of the CDR3 is 14 residues. The CDR3 DNA is TGTACCAGCAGCCCCCGGACACGGACCGGGGAGCTGTTTTTT. This encodes CTSSPRTRTGELFF.

V gene TRBV2 combines with J gene TRBJ1-5; the D gene is possibly TRBD1 (6 bases). The CDR3 is made up of 13 amino acids. With 6 bases removed from V and 11 bases from J, the gap between germline ends came to 17 bases. Germline-derived CDR1 and CDR2 are SNHLY and FYNNEI. CDR3 loop: CASSQGGLMAQHF. For the CDR3, the DNA is TGTGCCAGCAGCCAAGGGGGGTTGATGGCCCAGCATTTT.

In regard to this clonotype: A much larger clone lies one base from this, so it may be a read error. The V gene is TRBV6-6, the J gene TRBJ2-5; tentatively, D is TRBD1 or TRBD2 (6 bases each). The CDR3 sequence is 19 residues long. Germline loops: CDR1 MNHNY, CDR2 SVGAGI (reference sequence). In DNA, the CDR3 is TGTGCCAGCAGTTACCTGAAACTGTCTAGGAGGGGGGCGGAAGAGATCCAGTACTTC. It encodes CASSYLKLSRRGAEEIQYF.

Remarks on this clonotype: One end of the junction fails to match germline, which may point to a read error. The chain carries TRBV11-2 and TRBJ2-7; weak D call: TRBD2 (5 bases). Per the germline V gene, CDR1 is SGHAT and CDR2 is FQNNGV. The CDR3 length is 14 residues. CDR3 sequence: CASSLVPGIGKQYF. The CDR3 DNA reads as TGTGCCAGTAGCTTAGTTCCGGGAATAGGGAAGCAGTACTTC.

A note on this clonotype: This could be a read error, since a much larger clone is one nucleotide away. The chain uses TRBV12-3 or TRBV12-4 and TRBJ1-4; D gene uncertain. The CDR3 runs 11 residues. The V and J ends lost 3 bases and 11 bases respectively, with 7 bases between them. CDR3 sequence reads: CASSLYNKLFF. CDR3 sequence (DNA): TGTGCCAGCAGTTTGTATAACAAACTGTTTTTT.

This clonotype was seen just once. V usage is TRBV11-2 and J usage is TRBJ2-5; D remains ambiguous. CDR3 length equals 15 residues. CDR1 is SGHAT and CDR2 is FQNNGV in the germline V gene. V lost 6 bases and J lost 5, with 19 bases in between. The chain's CDR3 is CASSRWIGPAETQYF. CDR3 sequence (DNA): TGTGCCAGCAGTCGTTGGATTGGTCCCGCGGAGACCCAGTACTTC.

In regard to this clonotype: Germline and junction disagree at one end, which may indicate a read error. The rearrangement links TRBV4-2 to TRBJ2-7; D possibly corresponds to TRBD2 (5 bases). CDR3 length: 12 residues. Per germline, CDR1 LGHNA and CDR2 YNFKEQ. The CDR3 bases are TGTGCCAGCAGCCAACCGGGATACGAGCGGTACTTC. Translated: CASSQPGYERYF.

This clonotype came up a few times. CDR3 DNA sequence: TGTGCCAGCAGGCCCAGGACAGCAAACTATGGCTACACCTTC. Residues: CASRPRTANYGYTF. The J gene is TRBJ1-2, the V gene TRBV6-5; TRBD1 might be the D (6 bases). CDR1 is MNHEY, CDR2 SVGAGI, per germline. V lost 6 bases and J 2 bases, leaving 13 bases between the germline ends. This CDR3 is 14 amino acids long.

A note on this clonotype: A clone one base away is much larger, so this may be a read error. The V call is TRBV6-2 or TRBV6-3, the J call TRBJ1-6, with a weak D call TRBD1 (6 bases). Trimming cost V 7 bases and J 8 bases, with 21 bases left between them. The CDR3 runs 16 residues. CDR1 and CDR2 (germline): MNHEY, SVGEGT. CDR3 amino acids: CASTNDGVPGDSPLHF. CDR3 in DNA: TGTGCCAGCACCAATGATGGAGTCCCAGGGGATTCACCCCTCCACTTT.